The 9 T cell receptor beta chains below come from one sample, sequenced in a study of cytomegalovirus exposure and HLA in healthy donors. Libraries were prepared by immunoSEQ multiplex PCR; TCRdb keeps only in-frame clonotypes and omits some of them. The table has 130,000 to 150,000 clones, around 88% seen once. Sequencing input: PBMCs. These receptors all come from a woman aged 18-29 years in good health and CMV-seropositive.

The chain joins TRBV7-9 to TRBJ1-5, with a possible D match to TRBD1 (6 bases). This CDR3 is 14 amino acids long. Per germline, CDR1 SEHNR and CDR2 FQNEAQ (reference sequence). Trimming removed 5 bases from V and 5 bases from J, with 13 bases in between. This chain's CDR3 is CASSLGDTHQPQHF. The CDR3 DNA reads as TGTGCCAGCAGCCTAGGGGACACCCATCAGCCCCAGCATTTT.

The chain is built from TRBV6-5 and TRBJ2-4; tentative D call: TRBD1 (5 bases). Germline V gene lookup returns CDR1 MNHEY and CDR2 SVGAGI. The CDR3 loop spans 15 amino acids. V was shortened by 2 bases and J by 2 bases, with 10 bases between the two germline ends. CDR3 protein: CASSYDRLSKNIQYF. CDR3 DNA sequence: TGTGCCAGCAGTTACGACAGATTGTCCAAAAACATTCAGTACTTC.

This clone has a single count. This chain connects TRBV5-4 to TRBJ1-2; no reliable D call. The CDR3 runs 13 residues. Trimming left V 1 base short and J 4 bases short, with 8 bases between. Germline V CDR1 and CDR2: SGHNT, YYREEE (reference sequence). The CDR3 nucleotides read TGTGCCAGCAGCTTGACAGAAAGCTATGGCTACACCTTC. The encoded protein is CASSLTESYGYTF.

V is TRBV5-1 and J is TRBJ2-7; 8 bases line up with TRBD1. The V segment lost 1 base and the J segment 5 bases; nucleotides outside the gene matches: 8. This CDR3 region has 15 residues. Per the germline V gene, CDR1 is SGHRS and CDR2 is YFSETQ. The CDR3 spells CASSLPRTGINEQYF. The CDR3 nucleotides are TGCGCCAGCAGCTTGCCCCGGACAGGGATCAACGAGCAGTACTTC.

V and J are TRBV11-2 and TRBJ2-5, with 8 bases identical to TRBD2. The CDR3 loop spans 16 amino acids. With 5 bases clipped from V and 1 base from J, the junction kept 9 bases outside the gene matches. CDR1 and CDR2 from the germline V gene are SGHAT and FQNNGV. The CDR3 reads CASSLRVAGIQETQYF. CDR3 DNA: TGTGCCAGCAGCCTACGGGTAGCGGGGATCCAAGAGACCCAGTACTTC. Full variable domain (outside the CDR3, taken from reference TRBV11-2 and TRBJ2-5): EAGVAQSPRYKIIEKRQSVAFWCNPISGHATLYWYQQILGQGPKLLIQFQNNGVVDDSQLPKDRFSAERLKGVDSTLKIQPAKLEDSAVYLCASSLRVAGIQETQYFGPGTRLLVL.

The CDR3 loop reads CASSPGNYGYTF. In DNA form, the CDR3 reads TGTGCCAGCAGCCCGGGAAACTATGGCTACACCTTC. The genes are TRBV14 and TRBJ1-2; D unclear. The CDR3 is 12 residues long. Germline V CDR1 and CDR2: SGHDN, FVKESK. V was trimmed by 4 bases and J by 2 bases, leaving 5 bases between them.

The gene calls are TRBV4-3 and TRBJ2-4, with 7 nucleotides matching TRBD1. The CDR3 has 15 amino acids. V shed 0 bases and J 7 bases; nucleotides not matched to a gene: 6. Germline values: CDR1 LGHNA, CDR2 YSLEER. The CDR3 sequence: CASSQDIGQVNIQYF. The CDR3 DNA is TGCGCCAGCAGCCAAGATATAGGACAGGTCAACATTCAGTACTTC.

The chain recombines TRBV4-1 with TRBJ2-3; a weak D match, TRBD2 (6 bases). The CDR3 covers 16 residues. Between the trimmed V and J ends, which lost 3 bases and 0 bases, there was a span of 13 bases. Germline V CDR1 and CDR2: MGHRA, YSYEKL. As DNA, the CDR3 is TGCGCCAGCAGCCACCCAGCCGGGACTAGCACAGATACGCAGTATTTT. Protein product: CASSHPAGTSTDTQYF.

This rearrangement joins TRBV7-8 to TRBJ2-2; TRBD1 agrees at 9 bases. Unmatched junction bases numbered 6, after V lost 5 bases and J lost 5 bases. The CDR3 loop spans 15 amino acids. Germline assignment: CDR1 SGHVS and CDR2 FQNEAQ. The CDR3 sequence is CASSRDRGGTGELFF. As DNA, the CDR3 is TGTGCCAGCAGCCGCGACAGGGGGGGGACCGGGGAGCTGTTTTTT.